This entry describes one T cell receptor (beta chain). These data come from a study of blood T cell repertoires in COVID-19. Whole-study context: There were acute and convalescent COVID-19 samples, and they came from the United States, Italy and Spain. The analysed material was cDNA or gDNA that came from T cells, B-cell-depleted T cells, or PBMCs.

In the source study's methods: Reference gene primer amplification yielded estimated nucleated cell counts. Data came from immunoSEQ multiplex PCR; TCRdb stores just in-frame clones and leaves some out. V and J calls plus clone size are reproduced from that table; the DNA served to infer D and trimming. Counted here are roughly 90,000 clones, about 80% occurring once; the ten biggest clones make up about 9.4%. V trimming: 7 bases; J trimming: 4 bases; junction bases outside the gene matches: 5. CDR3 length: 13 amino acids. Per the germline V gene, CDR1 is SNHLY and CDR2 is FYNNEI. This TCR was recovered from a woman in her 70s with acute or convalescent COVID-19. This rearrangement joins TRBV2 to TRBJ2-7; 9 bases are shared with TRBD1. The specimen was peripheral blood. For the CDR3, the DNA is TGTGCCAGCACGGGACAGGGCGGGTACGAGCAGTACTTC. This encodes CASTGQGGYEQYF.